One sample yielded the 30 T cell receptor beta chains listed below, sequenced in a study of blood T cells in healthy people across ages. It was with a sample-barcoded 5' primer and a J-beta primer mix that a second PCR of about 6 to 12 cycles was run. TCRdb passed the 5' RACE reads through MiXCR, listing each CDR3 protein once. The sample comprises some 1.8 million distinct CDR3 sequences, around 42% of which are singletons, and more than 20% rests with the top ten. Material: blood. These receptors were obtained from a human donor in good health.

The CDR3 DNA reads as TGTGCCAGCGTGGGGGGTGAGGCCTATTGCGAGCAGTACTTC. Translated: CASVGGEAYCEQYF. The rearrangement links TRBV6-1 to TRBJ2-7; tentative D call: TRBD2 (6 bases). Germline assignment: CDR1 MNHNS and CDR2 SASEGT. Between the trimmed V and J ends, which lost 8 bases and 6 bases, there was a span of 20 bases. This CDR3 is 14 amino acids long.

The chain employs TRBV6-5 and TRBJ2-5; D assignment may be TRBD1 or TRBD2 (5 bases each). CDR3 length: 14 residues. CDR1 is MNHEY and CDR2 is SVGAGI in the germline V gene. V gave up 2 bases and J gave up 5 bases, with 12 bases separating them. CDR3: CASSYQGQRETQYF. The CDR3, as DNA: TGTGCCAGCAGTTACCAGGGTCAGCGGGAGACCCAGTACTTC.

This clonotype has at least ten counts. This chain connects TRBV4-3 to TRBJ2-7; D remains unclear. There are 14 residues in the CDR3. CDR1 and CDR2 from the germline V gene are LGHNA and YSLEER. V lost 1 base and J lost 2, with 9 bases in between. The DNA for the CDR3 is TGCGCCAGCAGCCAAGCTAGTGGCACCTACGAGCAGTACTTC. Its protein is CASSQASGTYEQYF.

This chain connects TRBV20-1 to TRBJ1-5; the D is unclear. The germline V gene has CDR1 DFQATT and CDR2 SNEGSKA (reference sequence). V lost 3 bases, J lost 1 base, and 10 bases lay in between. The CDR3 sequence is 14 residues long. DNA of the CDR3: TGCAGTGCTAGTCTCCAGGCGAGCAATCAGCCCCAGCATTTT. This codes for CSASLQASNQPQHF.

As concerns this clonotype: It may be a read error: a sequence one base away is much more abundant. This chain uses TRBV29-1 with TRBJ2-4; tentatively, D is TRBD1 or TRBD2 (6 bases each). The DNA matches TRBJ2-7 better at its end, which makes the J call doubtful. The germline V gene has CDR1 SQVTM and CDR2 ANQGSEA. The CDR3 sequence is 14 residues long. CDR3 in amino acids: CSVERGAGPYEQYF. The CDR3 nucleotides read TGCAGCGTTGAAAGGGGGGCTGGCCCCTACGAGCAGTACTTC.

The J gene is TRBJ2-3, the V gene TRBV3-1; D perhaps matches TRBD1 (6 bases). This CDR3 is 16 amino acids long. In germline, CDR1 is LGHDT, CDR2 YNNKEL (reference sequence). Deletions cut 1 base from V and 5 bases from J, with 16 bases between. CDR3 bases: TGTGCCAGCAGCCAAGCCCCATCAGGGGCGGGAGATACGCAGTATTTT. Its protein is CASSQAPSGAGDTQYF.

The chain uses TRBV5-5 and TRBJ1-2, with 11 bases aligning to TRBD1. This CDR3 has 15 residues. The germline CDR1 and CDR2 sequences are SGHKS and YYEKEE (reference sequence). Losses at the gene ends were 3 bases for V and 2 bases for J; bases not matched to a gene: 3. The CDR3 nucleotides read TGTGCCAGCAGCTGGACAGGGGGCCTGAACTATGGCTACACCTTC. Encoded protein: CASSWTGGLNYGYTF.

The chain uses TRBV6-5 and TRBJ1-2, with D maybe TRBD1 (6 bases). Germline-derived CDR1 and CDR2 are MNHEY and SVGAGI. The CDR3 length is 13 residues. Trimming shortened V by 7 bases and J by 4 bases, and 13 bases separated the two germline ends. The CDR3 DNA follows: TGTGCCAGCAAGTCGCCAGGGGTCTATGGCTACACCTTC. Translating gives CASKSPGVYGYTF.

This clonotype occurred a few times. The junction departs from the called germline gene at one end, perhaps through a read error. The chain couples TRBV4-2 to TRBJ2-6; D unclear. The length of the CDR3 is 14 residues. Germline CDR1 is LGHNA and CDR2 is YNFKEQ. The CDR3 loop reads CTSSQVGLANVLTF. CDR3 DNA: TGTACCAGCAGCCAAGTAGGTCTGGCCAACGTCCTGACTTTC.

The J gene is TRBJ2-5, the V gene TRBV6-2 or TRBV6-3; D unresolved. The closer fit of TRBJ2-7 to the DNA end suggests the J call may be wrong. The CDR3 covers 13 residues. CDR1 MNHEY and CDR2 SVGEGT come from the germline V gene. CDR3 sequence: CASRTHGPYEQYF. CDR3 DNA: TGTGCCAGCAGAACCCACGGTCCCTACGAGCAGTACTTC.

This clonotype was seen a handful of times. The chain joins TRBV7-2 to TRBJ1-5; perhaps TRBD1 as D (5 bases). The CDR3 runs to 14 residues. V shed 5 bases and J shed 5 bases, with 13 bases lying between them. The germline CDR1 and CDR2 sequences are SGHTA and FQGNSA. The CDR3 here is CASSPFQGDQPQHF. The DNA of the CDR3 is TGTGCCAGCAGCCCCTTCCAAGGGGATCAGCCCCAGCATTTT.

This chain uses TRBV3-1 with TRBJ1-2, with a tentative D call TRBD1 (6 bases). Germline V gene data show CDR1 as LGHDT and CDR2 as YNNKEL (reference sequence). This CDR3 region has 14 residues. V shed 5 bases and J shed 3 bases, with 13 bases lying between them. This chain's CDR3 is CASSWRGADYGYTF. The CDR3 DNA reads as TGTGCCAGCAGCTGGCGGGGGGCGGACTATGGCTACACCTTC.

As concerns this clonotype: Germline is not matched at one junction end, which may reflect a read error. CDR3 loop: CASSYDEASRWGNGCTF. DNA of the CDR3: TGTGCCAGCAGTTACGATGAGGCCTCAAGGTGGGGAAATGGCTGCACCTTC. The V call is TRBV6-2 or TRBV6-3, the J call TRBJ1-2; D is uncertain. Germline V gives CDR1 MNHEY, CDR2 SVGEGT. The CDR3 loop spans 17 amino acids.

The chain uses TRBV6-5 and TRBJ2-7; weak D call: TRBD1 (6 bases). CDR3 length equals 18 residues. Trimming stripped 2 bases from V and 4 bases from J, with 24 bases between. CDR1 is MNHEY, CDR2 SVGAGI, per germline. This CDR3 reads CASSYGSWDTLNVYEQYF. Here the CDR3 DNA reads TGTGCCAGCAGTTACGGCTCTTGGGACACCCTTAATGTGTACGAGCAGTACTTC.

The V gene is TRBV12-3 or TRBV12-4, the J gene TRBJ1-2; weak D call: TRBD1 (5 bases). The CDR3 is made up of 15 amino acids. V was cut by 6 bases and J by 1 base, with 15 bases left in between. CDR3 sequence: CASSYTPGINYGYTF. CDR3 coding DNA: TGTGCCAGCAGCTACACTCCAGGGATTAACTATGGCTACACCTTC.

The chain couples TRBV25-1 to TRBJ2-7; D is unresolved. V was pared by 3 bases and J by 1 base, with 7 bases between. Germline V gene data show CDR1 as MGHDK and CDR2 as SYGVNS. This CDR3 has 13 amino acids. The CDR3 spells CASSESGSYEQYF. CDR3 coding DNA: TGTGCCAGCAGTGAGTCGGGTTCCTACGAGCAGTACTTC.

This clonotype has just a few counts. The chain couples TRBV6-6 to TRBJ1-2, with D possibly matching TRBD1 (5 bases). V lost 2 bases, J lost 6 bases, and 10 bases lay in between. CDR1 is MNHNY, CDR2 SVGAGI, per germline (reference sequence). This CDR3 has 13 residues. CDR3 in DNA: TGTGCCAGCAGTTACATCGGGGGGGATGGCTACACCTTC. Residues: CASSYIGGDGYTF.

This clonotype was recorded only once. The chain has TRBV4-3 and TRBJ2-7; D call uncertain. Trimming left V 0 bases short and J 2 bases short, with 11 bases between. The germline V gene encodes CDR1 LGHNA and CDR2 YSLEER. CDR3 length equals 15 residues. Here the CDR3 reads CASSQDLSSAYEQYF. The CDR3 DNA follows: TGCGCCAGCAGCCAAGATTTATCGAGTGCCTACGAGCAGTACTTC.

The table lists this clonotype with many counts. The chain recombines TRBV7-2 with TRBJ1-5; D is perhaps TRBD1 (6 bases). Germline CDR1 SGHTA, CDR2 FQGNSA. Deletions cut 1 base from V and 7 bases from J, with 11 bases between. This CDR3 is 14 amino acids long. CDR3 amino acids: CASSLEQGGQPQHF. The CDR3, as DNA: TGTGCCAGCAGCTTAGAACAGGGTGGCCAGCCCCAGCATTTT.

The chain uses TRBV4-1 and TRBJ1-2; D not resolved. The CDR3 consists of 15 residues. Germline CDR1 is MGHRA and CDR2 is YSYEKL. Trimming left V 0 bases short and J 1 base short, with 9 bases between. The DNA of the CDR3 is TGCGCCAGCAGCCAAGAGGACGGACTTAACTATGGCTACACCTTC. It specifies CASSQEDGLNYGYTF.

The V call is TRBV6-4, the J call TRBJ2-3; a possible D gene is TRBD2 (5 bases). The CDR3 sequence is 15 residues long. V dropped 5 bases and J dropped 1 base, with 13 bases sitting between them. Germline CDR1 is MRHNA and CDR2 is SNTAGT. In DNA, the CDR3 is TGTGCCAGCAGTCCGGGATCAGCGGGCACAGATACGCAGTATTTT. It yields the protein CASSPGSAGTDTQYF.

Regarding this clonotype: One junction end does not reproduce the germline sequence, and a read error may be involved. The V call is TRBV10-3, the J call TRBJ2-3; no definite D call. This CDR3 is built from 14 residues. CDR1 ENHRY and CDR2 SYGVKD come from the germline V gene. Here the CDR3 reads CAISESVGTDTPYF. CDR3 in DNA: TGTGCCATCAGTGAGTCGGTCGGCACAGATACGCCGTATTTT.

CDR3 in DNA: TGTGCCAGCAGCTTAGCGACAGGGGATGAGCAGTTCTTC. Protein product: CASSLATGDEQFF. This chain joins TRBV7-9 and TRBJ2-1; 8 nucleotides match TRBD1. Germline V CDR1 and CDR2: SEHNR, FQNEAQ (reference sequence). The J segment lost 8 bases and the V segment lost 0 bases, leaving 0 bases of the junction unmatched. The CDR3 totals 13 residues.

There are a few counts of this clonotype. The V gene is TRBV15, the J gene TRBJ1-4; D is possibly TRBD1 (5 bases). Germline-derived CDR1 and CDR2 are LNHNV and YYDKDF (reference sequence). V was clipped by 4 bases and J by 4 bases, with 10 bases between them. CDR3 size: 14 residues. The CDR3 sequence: CATSISRGNEKLFF. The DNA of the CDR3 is TGTGCCACCAGCATAAGTAGGGGTAATGAAAAACTGTTTTTT.

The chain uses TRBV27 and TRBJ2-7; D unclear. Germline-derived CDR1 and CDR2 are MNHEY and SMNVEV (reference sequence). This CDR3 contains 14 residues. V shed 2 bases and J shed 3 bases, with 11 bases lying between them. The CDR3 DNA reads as TGTGCCAGCAGTTTAAGTTGGACCAGCTACGAGCAGTACTTC. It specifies CASSLSWTSYEQYF.

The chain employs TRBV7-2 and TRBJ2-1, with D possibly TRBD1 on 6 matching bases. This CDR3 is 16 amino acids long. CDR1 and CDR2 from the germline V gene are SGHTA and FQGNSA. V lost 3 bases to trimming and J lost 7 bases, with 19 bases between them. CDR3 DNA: TGTGCCAGCAGCTTCAAGGGGGTTTTGTATGGAAATGAGCAGTTCTTC. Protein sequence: CASSFKGVLYGNEQFF.

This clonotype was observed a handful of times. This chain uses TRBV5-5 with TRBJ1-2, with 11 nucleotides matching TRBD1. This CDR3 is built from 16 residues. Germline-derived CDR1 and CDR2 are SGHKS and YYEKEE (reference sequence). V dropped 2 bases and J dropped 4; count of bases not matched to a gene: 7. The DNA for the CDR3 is TGTGCCAGCAGCTTTGCGGGGGACAGGGGGTCCTATGGCTACACCTTC. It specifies CASSFAGDRGSYGYTF.

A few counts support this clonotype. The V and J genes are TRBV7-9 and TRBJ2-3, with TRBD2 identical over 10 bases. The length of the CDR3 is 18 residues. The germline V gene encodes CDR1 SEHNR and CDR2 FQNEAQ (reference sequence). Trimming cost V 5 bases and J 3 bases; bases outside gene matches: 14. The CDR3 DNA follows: TGTGCCAGCAGCCGAAGCGGGGGGGCGATACGATCAACAGATACGCAGTATTTT. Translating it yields CASSRSGGAIRSTDTQYF.

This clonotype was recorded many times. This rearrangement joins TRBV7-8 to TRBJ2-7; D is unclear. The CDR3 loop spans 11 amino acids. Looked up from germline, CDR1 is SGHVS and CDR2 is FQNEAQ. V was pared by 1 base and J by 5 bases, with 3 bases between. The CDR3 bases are TGTGCCAGCAGCTTAGAAGACGAGCAGTACTTC. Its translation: CASSLEDEQYF.

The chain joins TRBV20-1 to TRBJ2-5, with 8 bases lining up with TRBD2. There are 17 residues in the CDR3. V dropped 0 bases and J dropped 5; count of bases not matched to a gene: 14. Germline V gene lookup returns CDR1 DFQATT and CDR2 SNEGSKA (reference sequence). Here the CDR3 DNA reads TGCAGTGCTAGAGATCGCCAGCGGGGGAGTCTTTTGGAGACCCAGTACTTC. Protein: CSARDRQRGSLLETQYF.